This TCR beta chain was sequenced for a study of metastatic and nonmetastatic thyroid tumors. Findings of the study overall: The reported finding was significantly higher TCR beta diversity in malignant thyroid tumors relative to benign nodules, in blood and tumor.

As to this clone: The target antigen is unknown.

Every patient underwent thyroid surgery untreated. CDR3 length: 15 residues. Germline CDR1 and CDR2: DFQATT and SNEGSKA (reference sequence). With 0 bases clipped from V and 5 bases from J, the junction kept 10 bases outside the gene matches. TCRdb re-clonotyped the PCR reads via MiXCR. The profile shows about 45,000 clones, 3% to 3.5% of them singletons. This clonotype originated in a female donor with papillary thyroid cancer or a benign thyroid nodule (not recorded which). Some clones in this sample may be carry-over from other donors' samples. Sequences were obtained from blood. J is TRBJ2-7 and V is TRBV20-1; the match to TRBD2 covers 7 bases. In DNA form, the CDR3 reads TGCAGTGCTAGAGATCTAGGGCAGAGCGGGAACGAGCAGTACTTC. Protein product: CSARDLGQSGNEQYF.